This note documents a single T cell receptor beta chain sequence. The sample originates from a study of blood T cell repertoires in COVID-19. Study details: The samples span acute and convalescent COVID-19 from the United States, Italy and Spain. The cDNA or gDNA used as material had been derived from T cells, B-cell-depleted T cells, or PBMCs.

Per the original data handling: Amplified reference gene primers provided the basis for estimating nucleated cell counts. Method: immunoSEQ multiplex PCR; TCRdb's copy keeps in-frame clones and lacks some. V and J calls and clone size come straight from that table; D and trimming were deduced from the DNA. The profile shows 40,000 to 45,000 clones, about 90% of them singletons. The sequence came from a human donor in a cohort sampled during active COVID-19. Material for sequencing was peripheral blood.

The CDR3 bases are TGTGCCAGCAGTCTCGGCGGGAGCGGGGGAGATACGCAGTATTTT. It encodes CASSLGGSGGDTQYF. The chain combines TRBV6-2 or TRBV6-3 with TRBJ2-3; TRBD2 matches at 8 bases. CDR3 length equals 15 residues. Germline V gene sequence: CDR1 MNHEY, CDR2 SVGEGT. V gave up 5 bases and J gave up 5 bases; unmatched junction bases: 9.